One and the same sample provided the 4 T cell receptor beta chains below, sequenced in a study of cytomegalovirus exposure and HLA in healthy donors. PCR involved 60 Vbeta and 13 Jbeta primers. Only in-frame clones appear in the TCRdb table, and some are missing; sequencing was by immunoSEQ multiplex PCR. Of under 200,000 clones listed, around 88% are singletons. Source material: PBMCs. The receptors were gathered from a middle-aged man in good health and CMV-seropositive.

A remark on this clone: A read error may account for a junction end that differs from germline. The chain is built from TRBV20-1 and TRBJ1-2, with a tentative D call TRBD1 (5 bases). CDR1 is DFQATT and CDR2 is SNEGSKA in the germline V gene (reference sequence). The CDR3 sequence is 11 residues long. The CDR3 DNA reads TGCGGTGCTGAAAGGGGCTATGGCTACACCTTC. It is translated as CGAERGYGYTF.

The genes are TRBV29-1 and TRBJ1-2; D is perhaps TRBD1 (6 bases). Germline CDR1 SQVTM, CDR2 ANQGSEA. Trimming took 7 bases from V and 0 from J, leaving 9 bases between them. The CDR3 sequence is 12 residues long. The CDR3 reads CSGWTANYGYTF. CDR3 coding DNA: TGCAGCGGGTGGACAGCTAACTATGGCTACACCTTC.

The chain uses TRBV9 and TRBJ1-2; 11 bases agree with TRBD1. The CDR3 covers 15 residues. Germline CDR1 and CDR2: SGDLS and YYNGEE. V dropped 3 bases and J dropped 2; count of bases not matched to a gene: 3. The CDR3 coding sequence is TGTGCCAGCAGCGGGACAGGGGGCCGAAACTATGGCTACACCTTC. Its translation: CASSGTGGRNYGYTF.

The chain employs TRBV19 and TRBJ2-2; 9 positions match TRBD2. The CDR3 loop spans 15 amino acids. Germline CDR1 and CDR2: LNHDA and SQIVND (reference sequence). Losses at the gene ends were 10 bases for V and 5 bases for J; bases not matched to a gene: 11. The CDR3 loop is CATQTGLAGTGELFF. CDR3 in DNA: TGTGCCACCCAGACAGGGCTAGCGGGGACCGGGGAGCTGTTTTTT.